Shown below are 2 T cell receptor beta chains from a single sample sequenced in a study of blood T cell repertoires in COVID-19 (dated by TCRdb to 2018 to 2021). The library came from the immunoSEQ multiplex PCR assay. TCRdb took over this immuneACCESS table, retaining in-frame rearrangements with V and J assigned. Such tables are incomplete; in checked studies, under half of the missing clones stem from an unresolved V gene, and the remainder is unexplained. This sample gives some 120,000 clones in total; approximately 80% of them show up just once. Of the sample, more than 1.5% is held by the ten largest clones. Source material: peripheral blood. The receptors shown here come from a man aged 65 to 79 with acute or convalescent COVID-19.

The chain has TRBV19 and TRBJ1-6; no definite D call. This CDR3 region has 15 residues. CDR1 is LNHDA and CDR2 is SQIVND in the germline V gene (reference sequence). V was shortened by 7 bases and J by 3 bases, with 13 bases between the two germline ends. This chain's CDR3 is CASTQRGFYNSPLHF. In DNA form, the CDR3 reads TGTGCCAGTACCCAACGGGGATTCTATAATTCACCCCTCCACTTT.

The J gene is TRBJ1-4, the V gene TRBV29-1; TRBD1 matches 7 bases. The CDR3 spans 12 residues. J gave up 7 bases and V 5 bases, and 4 bases lay outside the gene matches. Germline CDR1 and CDR2: SQVTM and ANQGSEA. The CDR3 is CSVRQGGEKLFF. Written as DNA, the CDR3 is TGCAGCGTTAGACAGGGAGGTGAAAAACTGTTTTTT.